The 32 T cell receptor beta chains below all came from one sample that was sequenced in a study of tumor-infiltrating lymphocytes in primary liver carcinoma. A constant-region primer primed TCR beta cDNA synthesis from 450 to 550 ng of total RNA. Slightly modified ARM-PCR with three nested multiplex PCR rounds yielded TCR beta libraries. A C-beta reverse primer and TRBV1-TRBV30 forward primers served in each of the first two PCR rounds, at about 10 cycles apiece. TCRdb re-derived calls from the multiplex PCR reads in MiXCR, one entry per CDR3 protein. The sample yields approximately 46,000 distinct CDR3 sequences, roughly 80% seen once. Starting material for RNA and DNA co-extraction consisted of about 19-32 mg of unsorted bulk tissue. The sample was tumor-adjacent normal liver tissue. The receptors come from a woman aged 25 to 39 with primary liver carcinoma and hepatitis B virus infection.

Concerning this clonotype: A read error may produce the germline difference seen at one junction end. The CDR3 here is CASSTRTGGAKEIHNF. The CDR3, as DNA: TGTGCCAGCAGCACAAGAACAGGGGGCGCGAAAGAGATCCACAACTTC. This rearrangement joins TRBV11-2 to TRBJ2-5; TRBD1 agrees at 9 bases. The germline V gene has CDR1 SGHAT and CDR2 FQNNGV. This CDR3 has 16 amino acids.

This clonotype was recorded only once. A much larger clone differs by one base, so this may be a read error. The genes are TRBV7-3 and TRBJ1-1; TRBD1 might be the D (5 bases). In germline, CDR1 is SGHTA, CDR2 FQGTGA. Between the trimmed V and J ends, which lost 6 bases and 4 bases, there was a span of 12 bases. The CDR3 is 13 amino acids. The CDR3 DNA reads as TGTGCCAGCAGTGGGGGGGGGACCACTGAAGCTTTCTTT. The encoded protein is CASSGGGTTEAFF.

This clonotype was observed at least ten times. The chain uses TRBV12-3 or TRBV12-4 and TRBJ2-2; TRBD1 matches 9 bases. This CDR3 comprises 15 residues. V dropped 4 bases and J dropped 3; count of bases not matched to a gene: 3. CDR3 nucleotide sequence: TGTGCCAGCAGTTACAGGGGGCTGGACACCGGGGAGCTGTTTTTT. It yields the protein CASSYRGLDTGELFF.

J is TRBJ2-2 and V is TRBV11-2; 10 bases line up with TRBD2. CDR3 length: 16 residues. V lost 5 bases, J lost 6 bases, and 9 bases stayed unmatched. The germline CDR1 and CDR2 sequences are SGHAT and FQNNGV. CDR3 nucleotides: TGTGCCAGCAGCACTATACGTAGCGGGAGGTCCGGGGAGCTGTTTTTT. Residues: CASSTIRSGRSGELFF.

As concerns this clonotype: At one end the junction does not follow the germline gene, possibly because of a read error. J is TRBJ1-1 and V is TRBV11-2; D not resolved. This CDR3 region has 16 residues. Germline V gives CDR1 SGHAT, CDR2 FQNNGV. As DNA, the CDR3 is TGCGCCAGCAGCCAAGAGCTACATGGAATGAACACTGAAGCTTTCTTT. It is translated as CASSQELHGMNTEAFF.

The chain links TRBV11-2 to TRBJ2-7; D is unclear. The CDR3 spans 15 residues. The V end lost 0 bases, the J end lost 6 bases, and 15 bases lay between the germline ends. Germline V CDR1 and CDR2: SGHAT, FQNNGV. The CDR3 region is CASSLDPGHTSEQYF. In DNA form, the CDR3 reads TGTGCCAGCAGCTTAGACCCAGGCCATACGTCCGAGCAGTACTTC.

The chain links TRBV4-3 to TRBJ2-7; D is unclear. V gave up 9 bases and J gave up 0 bases, with 21 bases separating them. The CDR3 extends over 16 amino acids. Germline V gene sequence: CDR1 LGHNA, CDR2 YSLEER. The CDR3 sequence is CASNQGVSRYSYEQYF. CDR3 DNA: TGCGCCAGTAACCAAGGAGTCAGCCGGTACTCCTACGAGCAGTACTTC.

Concerning this clonotype itself: Relative to the germline gene, one junction end is altered; a read error may explain this. CDR3 coding DNA: TGCGCCAGTAGCCAAGACCGGACTGAGACTGGATGGACCCAGTACTTC. Translating it yields CASSQDRTETGWTQYF. The chain couples TRBV4-3 to TRBJ2-5; perhaps TRBD2 as D (5 bases). In germline, CDR1 is LGHNA, CDR2 YSLEER. The CDR3 sequence is 16 residues long.

This clonotype occurred once. Likely a read error: the CDR3 ends without its conserved phenylalanine or tryptophan. The chain recombines TRBV10-3 with TRBJ1-2, with 7 bases matching TRBD1. V lost 7 bases, J lost 9 bases, and 8 bases stayed unmatched. The CDR3 spans 12 residues. Germline V gene sequence: CDR1 ENHRY, CDR2 SYGVKD. This CDR3 is CAIIGGTVRYTL. In DNA form, the CDR3 reads TGTGCCATCATTGGGGGGACAGTCCGCTACACCCTC.

Details on this clonotype: A much larger clone differs from this one at a single base, so this may be a read error. V gene TRBV20-1 combines with J gene TRBJ1-5; unclear D gene. This CDR3 comprises 14 residues. In germline, CDR1 is DFQATT, CDR2 SNEGSKA (reference sequence). The CDR3 nucleotides read TGCAGTACTAGAGATCTCAAGGGCAATCAGCCCCAGCATTTT. Amino acid sequence: CSTRDLKGNQPQHF.

The chain employs TRBV29-1 and TRBJ2-5; the D gene is possibly TRBD1 (5 bases). Germline assignment: CDR1 SQVTM and CDR2 ANQGSEA. The CDR3 spans 13 residues. V lost 6 bases to trimming and J lost 5 bases, with 16 bases between them. CDR3 residues: CSVTVTAQETQYF. DNA of the CDR3: TGCAGCGTGACCGTGACAGCCCAGGAGACCCAGTACTTC. The whole variable domain, remainder taken from reference TRBV29-1 and TRBJ2-5, is SAVISQKPSRDICQRGTSLTIQCQVDSQVTMMFWYRQQPGQSLTLIATANQGSEATYESGFVIDKFPISRPNLTFSTLTVSNMSPEDSSIYLCSVTVTAQETQYFGPGTRLLVL.

This chain links TRBV7-8 with TRBJ2-7; D gene uncertain. Germline V gene lookup returns CDR1 SGHVS and CDR2 FQNEAQ. Trimming stripped 5 bases from V and 6 bases from J, with 23 bases between. The CDR3 is made up of 16 amino acids. The CDR3 reads CASSAPRGLVLCEQYF. The CDR3 DNA follows: TGTGCCAGCAGCGCCCCCCGTGGCCTCGTCCTCTGCGAGCAGTACTTC.

There are a few counts of this clonotype. A clone one base away is much larger, so this may be a read error. The chain employs TRBV28 and TRBJ2-2; 10 nucleotides agree with TRBD2. This CDR3 spans 14 amino acids. Germline V gene lookup returns CDR1 MDHEN and CDR2 SYDVKM. V was pared by 8 bases and J by 9 bases, with 9 bases of the junction left unmatched. The CDR3 reads CASSTGLASWELFF. The CDR3, as DNA: TGTGCCAGCTCCACGGGACTAGCGTCATGGGAGCTGTTTTTT. The variable domain in full, completed from reference TRBV28 and TRBJ2-2, reads DVKVTQSSRYLVKRTGEKVFLECVQDMDHENMFWYRQDPGLGLRLIYFSYDVKMKEKGDIPEGYSVSREKKERFSLILESASTNQTSMYLCASSTGLASWELFFGEGSRLTVL.

The CDR3 reads CASSFWTLGNEAFF. CDR3 bases: TGTGCCAGCAGCTTTTGGACGTTAGGAAATGAAGCTTTCTTT. This chain joins TRBV14 and TRBJ1-1, with D unclear. This CDR3 region has 14 residues. V lost 5 bases to trimming and J lost 7 bases, with 17 bases between them. From germline, CDR1 is SGHDN and CDR2 FVKESK.

Only one count was recorded for this clonotype. This may be a read error: a much more frequent sequence differs by one nucleotide. V gene TRBV7-9 combines with J gene TRBJ2-7, with D unclear. Germline CDR1 is SEHNR and CDR2 is FQNEAQ (reference sequence). The CDR3 contains 12 residues. DNA of the CDR3: TGTGCCTGCAGGTCAGATTACTACGAGCAGTACTTC. Translated, it gives CACRSDYYEQYF. Full variable domain (outside the CDR3, taken from reference TRBV7-9 and TRBJ2-7): DTGVSQNPRHKITKRGQNVTFRCDPISEHNRLYWYRQTLGQGPEFLTYFQNEAQLEKSRLLSDRFSAERPKGSFSTLEIQRTEQGDSAMYLCACRSDYYEQYFGPGTRLTVT.

The chain employs TRBV6-2 or TRBV6-3 and TRBJ2-1; the D gene is possibly TRBD2 (6 bases). Germline V gene lookup returns CDR1 MNHEY and CDR2 SVGEGT. V lost 2 bases to trimming and J lost 4 bases, with 12 bases between them. The length of the CDR3 is 15 residues. The CDR3 here is CASSYKTSGYNEQFF. The CDR3 DNA follows: TGTGCCAGCAGTTACAAGACTAGTGGATACAATGAGCAGTTCTTC.

The rearrangement links TRBV11-2 to TRBJ2-7, with TRBD2 matching 9 bases. The CDR3 loop spans 14 amino acids. Germline V gives CDR1 SGHAT, CDR2 FQNNGV. V shed 5 bases and J 10 bases; nucleotides not matched to a gene: 12. The chain's CDR3 is CASSPIAGVKYQYF. CDR3 in DNA: TGTGCCAGCAGCCCTATAGCGGGGGTGAAATATCAGTACTTC.

As to this clonotype: The junction differs from germline at one of its ends, possibly a read error. The J gene is TRBJ1-2, the V gene TRBV7-9; weak D call: TRBD1 (5 bases). The CDR3 is 14 amino acids. The germline gives CDR1 SEHNR, CDR2 FQNEAQ (reference sequence). CDR3 nucleotide sequence: TGTGCTAGCAGCTTTCGGGGGTCGGTCGAGGGCTACACCTTC. Translated, it gives CASSFRGSVEGYTF.

The V and J genes are TRBV6-5 and TRBJ1-1; D is unresolved. From germline, CDR1 is MNHEY and CDR2 SVGAGI. V shed 8 bases and J shed 1 base, with 20 bases lying between them. The length of the CDR3 is 16 residues. The CDR3 bases are TGTGCCAGCGGCAAGCACCCGGGAGCGAGGAACACTGAAGCTTTCTTT. Translated: CASGKHPGARNTEAFF.

This clonotype was counted many times. The V gene is TRBV11-2, the J gene TRBJ2-3; 12 bases match TRBD2. The germline V gene has CDR1 SGHAT and CDR2 FQNNGV. This CDR3 has 15 residues. V dropped 5 bases and J dropped 5; count of bases not matched to a gene: 5. This CDR3 is CASSASGRAIDTQYF. CDR3 coding DNA: TGTGCCAGCAGCGCTAGCGGGAGGGCCATAGATACGCAGTATTTT. Together with reference TRBV11-2 and TRBJ2-3, the CDR3 gives the full variable domain: EAGVAQSPRYKIIEKRQSVAFWCNPISGHATLYWYQQILGQGPKLLIQFQNNGVVDDSQLPKDRFSAERLKGVDSTLKIQPAKLEDSAVYLCASSASGRAIDTQYFGPGTRLTVL.

The rearrangement links TRBV6-5 to TRBJ2-1, with TRBD2 identical over 14 bases. Germline V gene data show CDR1 as MNHEY and CDR2 as SVGAGI. The CDR3 extends over 20 amino acids. V gave up 6 bases and J gave up 7 bases; unmatched junction bases: 20. The CDR3: CASSNRGFQGLAGVANEQFF. The CDR3 region has the DNA TGTGCCAGCAGCAACAGGGGGTTTCAGGGACTAGCGGGAGTTGCGAATGAGCAGTTCTTC.

A remark on this clonotype: Possible read error: a much larger clone is one base away. The conserved phenylalanine or tryptophan is not found at the CDR3 terminus, so this likely reflects a read error. The chain combines TRBV12-3 or TRBV12-4 with TRBJ2-7, with 7 bases matching TRBD2. The J segment lost 6 bases and the V segment lost 6 bases, leaving 5 bases of the junction unmatched. The CDR3 is 12 amino acids. The CDR3 loop reads CASSSGITEQYL. The CDR3 region has the DNA TGTGCCAGCAGCAGCGGGATCACCGAGCAGTACTTA.

In this sample, this clonotype turned up a few times. The chain carries TRBV13 and TRBJ2-1; 9 bases are a match to TRBD2. The CDR3 spans 16 residues. The V segment lost 9 bases and the J segment 1 base; nucleotides outside the gene matches: 10. Germline V gives CDR1 PRHDT, CDR2 FYEKMQ (reference sequence). CDR3 region: CARSTLAGESYNEQFF. CDR3 sequence (DNA): TGTGCCAGGAGCACCTTAGCGGGAGAGTCCTACAATGAGCAGTTCTTC.

The J gene is TRBJ2-1, the V gene TRBV9, with a tentative D call TRBD2 (6 bases). CDR1 and CDR2 (germline): SGDLS, YYNGEE. V lost 3 bases, J lost 12 bases, and 25 bases lay in between. This CDR3 spans 16 amino acids. Here the CDR3 reads CASSACPSREGHVQFF. Written as DNA, the CDR3 is TGTGCCAGCAGCGCATGTCCCTCGCGGGAAGGGCATGTGCAGTTCTTC. Full variable domain (outside the CDR3, taken from reference TRBV9 and TRBJ2-1): DSGVTQTPKHLITATGQRVTLRCSPRSGDLSVYWYQQSLDQGLQFLIQYYNGEERAKGNILERFSAQQFPDLHSELNLSSLELGDSALYFCASSACPSREGHVQFFGPGTRLTVL.

Turning to this clonotype: The junction departs from germline at one end; a sequencing error may be responsible. The rearrangement links TRBV4-2 to TRBJ2-2; D not resolved. CDR1 LGHNA and CDR2 YNFKEQ come from the germline V gene. This CDR3 spans 15 amino acids. The CDR3 loop is CASSQGTEDTGELFF. In DNA, the CDR3 is TGTGCCAGCAGTCAAGGAACAGAGGACACCGGGGAGCTGTTTTTT.

This clonotype occurred many times. The CDR3 does not close with the conserved phenylalanine or tryptophan, likely indicating a read error. The CDR3 sequence is CSVEIRTSGRLFGDNEQFL. The CDR3 DNA reads as TGCAGCGTTGAAATCCGGACTAGCGGGAGATTATTCGGGGACAATGAGCAGTTCCTC. This sequence joins TRBV29-1 and TRBJ2-1; 13 positions match TRBD2. The germline V gene encodes CDR1 SQVTM and CDR2 ANQGSEA. V was pared by 2 bases and J by 5 bases, with 15 bases of the junction left unmatched. CDR3 size: 19 residues.

This clonotype came up once. No conserved phenylalanine or tryptophan ends this CDR3, so it is likely a read error. This rearrangement joins TRBV6-2 or TRBV6-3 to TRBJ2-1; 10 bases are shared with TRBD2. CDR1 is MNHEY and CDR2 is SVGEGT in the germline V gene. The CDR3 consists of 15 residues. Trimming at V came to 6 bases and at J to 4 bases, leaving 6 bases not matched to a gene. In DNA, the CDR3 is TGTGCCAGCAGCCCCGTGACTAGCGGGTACAATGAGCAGTTCCTC. This gives the protein CASSPVTSGYNEQFL.

In regard to this clonotype: At one boundary the junction diverges from the germline segment, which might be a read error. The rearrangement uses TRBV14 and TRBJ2-1, with D perhaps TRBD2 (6 bases). The CDR3 consists of 16 residues. CDR1 SGHDN and CDR2 FVKESK come from the germline V gene. The CDR3 sequence is CASGQVGSGPLNEQFF. CDR3 coding DNA: TGTGCCAGCGGCCAAGTAGGAAGCGGGCCTTTGAATGAGCAGTTCTTC.

This clonotype was observed once. This is likely a read error, given that the CDR3 carries no conserved phenylalanine or tryptophan at its end. V and J are TRBV29-1 and TRBJ1-2, with D hard to call. The CDR3 extends over 13 amino acids. Germline V gene data show CDR1 as SQVTM and CDR2 as ANQGSEA. The CDR3 DNA follows: TGCAACGTTGAAGATCGATGGGCTGACGGCTACACCTTA. It specifies CNVEDRWADGYTL.

This clonotype was seen just once. A read error may explain this, as a much larger clone is one base away. This chain connects TRBV4-1 to TRBJ2-1; maybe TRBD2 (6 bases). Germline V CDR1 and CDR2: MGHRA, YSYEKL. The CDR3 has 13 amino acids. Trimming removed 6 bases from V and 3 bases from J, with 9 bases in between. In DNA form, the CDR3 reads TGCGCCAGCAGATCGGACTACTACAATGAGCAGTTCTTC. Translation gives CASRSDYYNEQFF.

Regarding this clonotype: Possible read error: a much larger clone is one base away. The rearrangement links TRBV7-9 to TRBJ2-7; D call uncertain. This CDR3 comprises 12 residues. The germline CDR1 and CDR2 sequences are SEHNR and FQNEAQ (reference sequence). The CDR3 nucleotides are TGTGCCGGCAGCTTTAGGCCCGCCGAGCAGTACTTC. Protein: CAGSFRPAEQYF.

Points on this clonotype: Being one base from a much bigger clone, this may be a read error. The chain employs TRBV7-9 and TRBJ1-1, with D uncertain. CDR1 is SEHNR and CDR2 is FQNEAQ in the germline V gene (reference sequence). This CDR3 comprises 14 residues. Trimming shortened V by 6 bases and J by 7 bases, and 18 bases separated the two germline ends. Here the CDR3 DNA reads TGTGCCAGCAGACTAATGGGAATTTTCAATGAAGCTTTCTTT. Translating it yields CASRLMGIFNEAFF.